The 7 T cell receptor beta chains in this list originate from one sample, sequenced in a study of cytomegalovirus exposure and HLA in healthy donors. Produced via immunoSEQ multiplex PCR; TCRdb's table is partial and in-frame only. The sample lists fewer than 120,000 clones, roughly nine tenths occurring once. The source material was PBMCs. The source is a woman younger than 35 in good health and CMV-seronegative.

This clone has just one count. The chain employs TRBV6-4 and TRBJ2-2; TRBD1 agrees at 7 bases. Germline CDR1 MRHNA, CDR2 SNTAGT. V lost 0 bases, J lost 5 bases, and 6 bases stayed unmatched. The length of the CDR3 is 16 residues. The CDR3 nucleotides read TGTGCCAGCAGTGACTCGACGCAGGGGGAGACCGGGGAGCTGTTTTTT. It codes for CASSDSTQGETGELFF.

The chain couples TRBV10-2 to TRBJ2-3, with D possibly being TRBD1 (6 bases). From germline, CDR1 is WSHSY and CDR2 SAAADI. The CDR3 spans 16 residues. V was clipped by 5 bases and J by 0 bases, with 15 bases between them. CDR3 in DNA: TGCGCCAGCAGTAGATCGGACAGCCAAAGCACAGATACGCAGTATTTT. Amino acid sequence: CASSRSDSQSTDTQYF.

The rearrangement joins TRBV5-1 to TRBJ2-1; D possibly corresponds to TRBD1 (6 bases). Germline-derived CDR1 and CDR2 are SGHRS and YFSETQ. The ends were cut back, 1 base at V and 7 bases at J, with 18 bases in the middle. This CDR3 region has 16 residues. The CDR3: CASSLQPADQGNEQFF. In nucleotides, the CDR3 is TGCGCCAGCAGCTTGCAGCCGGCCGATCAGGGGAATGAGCAGTTCTTC.

V is TRBV25-1 and J is TRBJ1-4; D remains unclear. Trimming stripped 5 bases from V and 0 bases from J, with 10 bases between. This CDR3 is built from 15 residues. Germline V CDR1 and CDR2: MGHDK, SYGVNS. The CDR3 region is CASSMGRPTNEKLFF. The CDR3 coding sequence is TGTGCCAGCAGTATGGGCAGGCCAACTAATGAAAAACTGTTTTTT.

V usage is TRBV30 and J usage is TRBJ2-7, with D tentatively TRBD2 (6 bases). The germline gives CDR1 GTSNPN, CDR2 SVGIG (reference sequence). This CDR3 is built from 17 residues. V was trimmed by 3 bases and J by 3 bases, leaving 24 bases between them. DNA of the CDR3: TGTGCCTGGAGGGCAGGACTGGGTGGCGGGGTTGGCTACGAGCAGTACTTC. It encodes CAWRAGLGGGVGYEQYF.

The chain is built from TRBV30 and TRBJ2-6; TRBD2 might be the D (6 bases). This CDR3 contains 17 residues. Trimming removed 2 bases from V and 0 bases from J, with 14 bases in between. From germline, CDR1 is GTSNPN and CDR2 SVGIG (reference sequence). Here the CDR3 reads CAWSPYLGGSGANVLTF. Here the CDR3 DNA reads TGTGCCTGGAGTCCTTATCTGGGGGGCTCTGGGGCCAACGTCCTGACTTTC. The full variable domain, in which reference TRBV30 and TRBJ2-6 provide the parts outside the CDR3, is SQTIHQWPATLVQPVGSPLSLECTVEGTSNPNLYWYRQAAGRGLQLLFYSVGIGQISSEVPQNLSASRPQDRQFILSSKKLLLSDSGFYLCAWSPYLGGSGANVLTFGAGSRLTVL.

This clone was seen a few times. The genes are TRBV2 and TRBJ1-5; 12 bases fit TRBD1. CDR3 length equals 15 residues. The V gene end was trimmed by 4 bases and the J gene end by 6 bases; junction bases not matched to a gene: 4. Looked up from germline, CDR1 is SNHLY and CDR2 is FYNNEI. CDR3 region: CASSGQGQGAQPQHF. CDR3 coding DNA: TGTGCCAGCAGTGGACAGGGACAGGGGGCTCAGCCCCAGCATTTT.